This T cell receptor (beta chain) was retrieved from a study of cytomegalovirus exposure and HLA in healthy donors. In the PCR, 60 Vbeta and 13 Jbeta primers were used. Libraries were prepared by immunoSEQ multiplex PCR; TCRdb keeps only in-frame clonotypes and omits some of them. In the table there are some 45,000 clones, approximately 55% of which are singletons. This CDR3 contains 16 residues. CDR1 is MRHNA, CDR2 SNTAGT, per germline. V dropped 3 bases and J dropped 0; count of bases not matched to a gene: 7. The sequence was obtained from a human donor in good health. The gene calls are TRBV6-4 and TRBJ2-7; 8 nucleotides agree with TRBD1. The sequencing sample was made of PBMCs. CDR3 in DNA: TGTGCCAGCAGTGAGGCAGGGGGCCCGAGCTCCTACGAGCAGTACTTC. Its protein product is CASSEAGGPSSYEQYF.